A selection of T cell receptor beta chains follows, all from one sample in a study of T cell responses to AZD1222 COVID-19 vaccine. Data came from immunoSEQ multiplex PCR; TCRdb stores just in-frame clones and leaves some out. Altogether 150,000 to 200,000 clones are present, about 91% being singletons, with the ten largest covering 1.3%. Specimen: peripheral blood, collected 28 days after the second AZD1222 dose. The receptors were gathered from an adult who received the AZD1222 COVID-19 vaccine. CDR3s include the opening cysteine and the closing phenylalanine or tryptophan. A D gene is named only where the DNA matches it firmly.

d_call j_call v_call cdr3_length cdr3_nt cdr3_aa
- TRBJ2-2 TRBV14 16 TGTGCCAGCAGCCAAGATTGGGCAGTAGCAGGCGGGGAGCTGTTTTTT CASSQDWAVAGGELFF
- TRBJ2-7 TRBV20-1 12 TGCAGTGCTAGTACGGGGGCCTACGAGCAGTACTTC CSASTGAYEQYF
- TRBJ1-2 TRBV5-5 14 TGTGCCAGCAGCCCTAAGGGGGGACCCTATGGCTACACCTTC CASSPKGGPYGYTF
- TRBJ1-1 TRBV11-3 14 TGTGCCAGCAGCCGCCGAGGCCTGAACACTGAAGCTTTCTTT CASSRRGLNTEAFF
TRBD1 TRBJ1-6 TRBV13 16 TGTGCCAGCAGCTCATCCGGGACAGGGGTTAATTCACCCCTCCACTTT CASSSSGTGVNSPLHF
- TRBJ1-6 TRBV5-6 15 TGTGCCAGCAGCTTGGTCGGTGGGGTTAATTCACCCCTCCACTTT CASSLVGGVNSPLHF
TRBD1 TRBJ1-5 TRBV5-1 14 TGCGCCAGCAGCTTGGAGGGGGCAGGTCAGCCCCAGCATTTT CASSLEGAGQPQHF
TRBD2 TRBJ2-7 TRBV7-6 16 TGTGCCAGCAGCCCGAGCCTCAGCGGGAGGGCCCACGAGCAGTACTTC CASSPSLSGRAHEQYF
- TRBJ1-4 TRBV7-2 12 TGTGCCAGCAGCCCTCTTGGCGGGAAACTGTTTTTT CASSPLGGKLFF
- TRBJ1-6 TRBV25-1 15 TGTGCCAGCAGTGAGTCGACAGTTGTGGGTTCACCCCTCCACTTT CASSESTVVGSPLHF